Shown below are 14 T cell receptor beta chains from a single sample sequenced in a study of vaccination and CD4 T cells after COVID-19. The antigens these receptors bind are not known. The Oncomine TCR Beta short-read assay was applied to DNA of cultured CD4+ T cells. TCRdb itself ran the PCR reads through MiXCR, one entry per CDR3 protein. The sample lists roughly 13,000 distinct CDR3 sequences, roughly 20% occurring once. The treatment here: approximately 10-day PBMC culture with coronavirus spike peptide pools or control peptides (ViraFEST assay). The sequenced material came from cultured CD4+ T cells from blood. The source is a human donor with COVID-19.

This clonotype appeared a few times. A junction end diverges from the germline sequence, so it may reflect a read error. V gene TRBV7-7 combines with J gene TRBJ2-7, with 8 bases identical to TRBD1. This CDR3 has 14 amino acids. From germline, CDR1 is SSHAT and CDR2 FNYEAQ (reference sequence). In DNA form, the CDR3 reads TGTGCTAGCAGCTTAGCCTCACAGGGGGGCGAGCAGTACTTC. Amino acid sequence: CASSLASQGGEQYF. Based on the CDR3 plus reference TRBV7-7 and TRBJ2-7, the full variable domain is GAGVSQSPRYKVTKRGQDVTLRCDPISSHATLYWYQQALGQGPEFLTYFNYEAQPDKSGLPSDRFSAERPEGSISTLTIQRTEQRDSAMYRCASSLASQGGEQYFGPGTRLTVT.

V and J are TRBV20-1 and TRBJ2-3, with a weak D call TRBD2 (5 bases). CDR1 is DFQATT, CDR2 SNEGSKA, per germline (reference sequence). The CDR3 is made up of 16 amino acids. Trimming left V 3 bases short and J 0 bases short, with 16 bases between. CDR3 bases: TGCAGTGCTAGTATAGGGCGGGTGTCTAGCACAGATACGCAGTATTTT. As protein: CSASIGRVSSTDTQYF.

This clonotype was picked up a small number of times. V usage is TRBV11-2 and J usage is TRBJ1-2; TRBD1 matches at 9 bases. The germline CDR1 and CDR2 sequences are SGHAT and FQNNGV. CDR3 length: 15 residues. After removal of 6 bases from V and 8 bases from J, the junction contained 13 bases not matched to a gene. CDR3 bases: TGTGCCAGCAGTCCTCTCATGACAGGGGGAGGCGGCTACACCTTC. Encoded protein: CASSPLMTGGGGYTF.

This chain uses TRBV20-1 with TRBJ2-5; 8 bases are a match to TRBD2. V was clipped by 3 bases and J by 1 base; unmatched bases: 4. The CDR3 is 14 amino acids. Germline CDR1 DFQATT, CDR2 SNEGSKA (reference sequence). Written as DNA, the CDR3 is TGCAGTGCTAGCCCTAGCGGGCCCCAAGAGACCCAGTACTTC. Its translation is CSASPSGPQETQYF.

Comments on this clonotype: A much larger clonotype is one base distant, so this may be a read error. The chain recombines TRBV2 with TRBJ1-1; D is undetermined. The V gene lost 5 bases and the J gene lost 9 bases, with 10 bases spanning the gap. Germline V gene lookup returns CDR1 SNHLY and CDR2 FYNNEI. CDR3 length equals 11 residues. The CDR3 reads CASSKDGKAFF. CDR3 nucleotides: TGTGCCAGCAGTAAAGACGGGAAAGCTTTCTTT.

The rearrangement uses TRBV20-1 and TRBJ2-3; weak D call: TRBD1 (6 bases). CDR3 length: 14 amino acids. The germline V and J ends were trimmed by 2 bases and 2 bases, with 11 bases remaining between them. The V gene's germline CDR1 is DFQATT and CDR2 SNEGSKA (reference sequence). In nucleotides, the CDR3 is TGCAGTGCTAGAAGGACAGAACCCACAGATACGCAGTATTTT. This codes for CSARRTEPTDTQYF.

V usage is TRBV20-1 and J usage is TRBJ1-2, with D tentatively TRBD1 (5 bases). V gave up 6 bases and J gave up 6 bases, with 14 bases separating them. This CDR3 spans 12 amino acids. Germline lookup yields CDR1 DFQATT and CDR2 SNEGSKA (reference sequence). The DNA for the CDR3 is TGCAGTGCGTCCAGGGAATCGCATGGCTACACCTTC. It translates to CSASRESHGYTF.

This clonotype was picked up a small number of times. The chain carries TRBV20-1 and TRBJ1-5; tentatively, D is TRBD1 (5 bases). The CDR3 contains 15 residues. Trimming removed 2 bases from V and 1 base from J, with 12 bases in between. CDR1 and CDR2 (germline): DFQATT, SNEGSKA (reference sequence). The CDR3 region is CSARKGGTSNQPQHF. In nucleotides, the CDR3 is TGCAGTGCTAGAAAAGGAGGGACGAGCAATCAGCCCCAGCATTTT.

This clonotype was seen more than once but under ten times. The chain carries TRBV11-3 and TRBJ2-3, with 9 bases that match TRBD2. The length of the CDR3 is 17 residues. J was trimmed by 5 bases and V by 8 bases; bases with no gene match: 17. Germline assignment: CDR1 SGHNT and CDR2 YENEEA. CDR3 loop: CASSSEGLAGLKDTQYF. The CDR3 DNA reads TGTGCCAGCTCCTCTGAGGGTCTAGCGGGGTTAAAAGATACGCAGTATTTT.

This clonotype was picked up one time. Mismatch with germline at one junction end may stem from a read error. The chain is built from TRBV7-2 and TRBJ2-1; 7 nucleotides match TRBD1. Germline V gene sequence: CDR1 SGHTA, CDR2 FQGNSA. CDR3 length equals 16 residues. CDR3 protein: CASSLKGAVLFNERFF. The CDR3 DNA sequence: TGTGCCAGCAGCTTAAAGGGGGCAGTGTTGTTCAATGAGCGGTTCTTC. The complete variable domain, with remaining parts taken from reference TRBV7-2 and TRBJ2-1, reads GAGVSQSPSNKVTEKGKDVELRCDPISGHTALYWYRQSLGQGLEFLIYFQGNSAPDKSGLPSDRFSAERTGGSVSTLTIQRTQQEDSAVYLCASSLKGAVLFNERFFGPGTRLTVL.

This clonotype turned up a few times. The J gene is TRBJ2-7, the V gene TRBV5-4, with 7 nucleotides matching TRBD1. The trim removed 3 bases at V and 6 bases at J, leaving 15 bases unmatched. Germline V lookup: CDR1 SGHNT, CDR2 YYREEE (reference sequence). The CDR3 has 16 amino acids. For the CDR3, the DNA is TGTGCCAGCAGCTCCATACAGGGGTCCCTCCTCGTCGAGCAGTACTTC. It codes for CASSSIQGSLLVEQYF.

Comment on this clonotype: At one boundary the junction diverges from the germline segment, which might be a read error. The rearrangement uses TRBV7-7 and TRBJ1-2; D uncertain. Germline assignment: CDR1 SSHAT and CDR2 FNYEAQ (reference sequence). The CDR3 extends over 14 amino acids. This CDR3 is CASTQVGKRYGYTF. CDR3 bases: TGTGCTAGCACCCAAGTCGGGAAAAGGTATGGCTACACCTTC. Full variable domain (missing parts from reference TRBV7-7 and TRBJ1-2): GAGVSQSPRYKVTKRGQDVTLRCDPISSHATLYWYQQALGQGPEFLTYFNYEAQPDKSGLPSDRFSAERPEGSISTLTIQRTEQRDSAMYRCASTQVGKRYGYTFGSGTRLTVV.

The DNA of the CDR3 is TGTGCCAGCAAACCCTGGGACAGCACAGATACGCAGTATTTT. As protein: CASKPWDSTDTQYF. The J gene is TRBJ2-3, the V gene TRBV2; the D call may be TRBD1 or TRBD2 (5 bases each). Germline V lookup: CDR1 SNHLY, CDR2 FYNNEI. The V and J ends lost 7 bases and 0 bases respectively, with 11 bases between them. The CDR3 is 14 amino acids.

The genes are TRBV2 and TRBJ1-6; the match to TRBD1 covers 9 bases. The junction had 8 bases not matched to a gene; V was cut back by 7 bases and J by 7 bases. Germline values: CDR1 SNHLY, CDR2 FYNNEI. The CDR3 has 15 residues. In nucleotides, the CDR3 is TGTGCCAGCAAGGACCAGGGACAGGGAAATTCACCCCTCCACTTT. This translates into CASKDQGQGNSPLHF.